A selection of T cell receptor beta chains follows, all from one sample in a study of early T cells in non-severe SARS-CoV-2 infection. TCRdb recomputed calls from the 5' RACE reads with MiXCR, one row per CDR3 protein. The table records more than 75,000 distinct CDR3 sequences, roughly 13% of them present only once. Input material: whole blood. The receptor source for this set is an adult who was a healthcare worker with PCR-confirmed SARS-CoV-2 infection or an uninfected control (not recorded which). The conserved cysteine and the conserved F or W are not part of the CDR3 here. Fields, in order: J gene, V gene, clone size, CDR3 protein. Part of the rows lack a size; the others show once, few, many or a class for expanded clones.

TRBJ2-1 | TRBV28 | - | ASSSQTTAEF
TRBJ2-2 | TRBV20-1 | many | SARGPGQPTGELF
TRBJ1-5 | TRBV5-6 | - | ASSLGDSYQPQH
TRBJ2-7 | TRBV7-2 | few | ASSTLGGGLGYEQY
TRBJ1-4 | TRBV2 | - | ASSREGKLF
TRBJ1-5 | TRBV28 | - | ASSLSTNQPQH
TRBJ2-7 | TRBV4-1 | - | ASSQDLLTGDEQY
TRBJ2-1 | TRBV20-1 | - | SAKGLAGASSYNEQF
TRBJ2-7 | TRBV27 | - | ASSSTSLGQY
TRBJ2-1 | TRBV10-1 | few | ASSATGQNEQF
TRBJ1-4 | TRBV19 | - | ASSVRGGSNEKLF
TRBJ2-1 | TRBV2 | - | ASSHLLGAPIYEQF
TRBJ1-6 | TRBV6-5 | many | ASSYSPMALAYNSPLH
TRBJ2-7 | TRBV20-1 | - | SARGLVYPYEQY
TRBJ2-7 | TRBV5-1 | many | ASGGEGAWEQY
TRBJ2-5 | TRBV12-5 | many | ASGVLAGGPETQY
TRBJ2-7 | TRBV7-8 | - | ASSLVPGGYGYEQY
TRBJ1-6 | TRBV7-9 | few | ASSLLVDSPLH
TRBJ2-7 | TRBV30 | many | AWRQMYEQY
TRBJ1-4 | TRBV12-3/TRBV12-4 | many | ASRGQTHNEKLF
TRBJ2-3 | TRBV6-6 | - | ASSPPRGTSITDTQY
TRBJ2-2 | TRBV5-1 | few | ASSLDRGPTGELF